One sample yielded the 25 T cell receptor beta chains listed below, sequenced in a study of T cell repertoires in ileal Crohn's disease. The data were produced by immunoSEQ multiplex PCR, yet TCRdb's version contains in-frame clones alone and is incomplete. The repertoire holds approximately 13,000 clones, with less than 85% as singletons. The specimen sequenced was ileal tissue. The source is an adult with Crohn's disease.

The V and J genes are TRBV15 and TRBJ1-5, with D perhaps TRBD1 (6 bases). The CDR3 is 16 residues long. Germline lookup yields CDR1 LNHNV and CDR2 YYDKDF (reference sequence). Trimming removed 3 bases from V and 4 bases from J, with 16 bases in between. CDR3 DNA: TGTGCCACCAGCAGCGGCTCGGGACACCCTAATCAGCCCCAGCATTTT. It codes for CATSSGSGHPNQPQHF.

This rearrangement joins TRBV19 to TRBJ1-5; the match to TRBD1 covers 9 bases. V gave up 4 bases and J gave up 2 bases; unmatched junction bases: 12. Germline V CDR1 and CDR2: LNHDA, SQIVND (reference sequence). The CDR3 has 18 amino acids. The CDR3 nucleotides read TGTGCCAGTAGTACCATGGGACAGGGAGGAATCGGCAATCAGCCCCAGCATTTT. Its protein is CASSTMGQGGIGNQPQHF.

The chain recombines TRBV18 with TRBJ2-7; possibly TRBD1 or TRBD2 for D (5 bases each). This CDR3 has 15 residues. V dropped 3 bases and J dropped 0 bases, with 12 bases sitting between them. CDR1 and CDR2 (germline): KGHSH, LQKENI. CDR3 sequence reads: CASSPYGGTSYEQYF. The DNA of the CDR3 is TGTGCCAGCTCACCCTATGGTGGGACCTCCTACGAGCAGTACTTC.

In this sample, this clone turned up a few times. An end of the junction differs from the germline gene, which may be a read error. The chain carries TRBV6-1 and TRBJ1-4; D unresolved. The germline V gene encodes CDR1 MNHNS and CDR2 SASEGT. CDR3 length equals 11 residues. Here the CDR3 DNA reads TGTGCCAGCAGTGAAACGTCTAAGCTTAATTTT. This encodes CASSETSKLNF.

This clone turned up a few times. The J gene is TRBJ1-1, the V gene TRBV6-6, with D perhaps TRBD1 (5 bases). Germline lookup yields CDR1 MNHNY and CDR2 SVGAGI (reference sequence). The ends were cut back, 5 bases at V and 4 bases at J, with 14 bases in the middle. This CDR3 is 14 amino acids long. The CDR3 nucleotides read TGTGCCAGCAGTGATTGGGGCCGGAGCACTGAAGCTTTCTTT. Its protein is CASSDWGRSTEAFF.

Concerning this clone: Its ends do not fully match the called genes, so a read error is possible. The chain carries TRBV7-7 and TRBJ2-3, with TRBD2 identical over 8 bases. The CDR3 sequence is 14 residues long. CDR1 SSHAT and CDR2 FNYEAQ come from the germline V gene (reference sequence). CDR3 sequence (DNA): TGTGCTAGCAGCTTAACGGGGGGGGTAGATACGCAGTATTTT. Translation: CASSLTGGVDTQYF.

The chain links TRBV2 to TRBJ1-2; D may be TRBD1 (6 bases). CDR1 SNHLY and CDR2 FYNNEI come from the germline V gene. This CDR3 has 14 residues. Trimming cost V 6 bases and J 3 bases, with 14 bases left between them. The CDR3 spells CASRARTAYYGYTF. The DNA for the CDR3 is TGTGCCAGCAGAGCGAGGACAGCTTACTATGGCTACACCTTC.

This sequence joins TRBV27 and TRBJ2-3, with D tentatively TRBD2 (6 bases). The CDR3 sequence is 13 residues long. V was pared by 6 bases and J by 4 bases, with 11 bases between. Germline CDR1 reads MNHEY; CDR2 reads SMNVEV (reference sequence). The CDR3 DNA reads TGTGCCAGCAGGAATCCGGGGGCAGATACGCAGTATTTT. This sequence encodes CASRNPGADTQYF.

The chain carries TRBV7-3 and TRBJ2-3, with D possibly TRBD1 on 5 matching bases. V was trimmed by 1 base and J by 0 bases, leaving 11 bases between them. This CDR3 comprises 16 residues. The germline CDR1 and CDR2 sequences are SGHTA and FQGTGA. CDR3 region: CASSLKGVSSTDTQYF. CDR3 in DNA: TGTGCCAGCAGCTTAAAAGGGGTTTCTAGCACAGATACGCAGTATTTT.

This clone was found a few times. The chain couples TRBV5-1 to TRBJ2-5; no definite D call. This CDR3 spans 16 amino acids. Per germline, CDR1 SGHRS and CDR2 YFSETQ. V was cut by 0 bases and J by 1 base, with 13 bases left in between. The CDR3 nucleotides read TGCGCCAGCAGCTTGGGGGCTAGGACGGGCCAAGAGACCCAGTACTTC. Its protein is CASSLGARTGQETQYF.

This clone appeared a few times. The chain recombines TRBV10-2 with TRBJ2-5, with a weak D call TRBD2 (7 bases). Trimming removed 0 bases from V and 7 bases from J, with 12 bases in between. The germline CDR1 and CDR2 sequences are WSHSY and SAAADI. The CDR3 consists of 14 residues. CDR3 in DNA: TGCGCCAGCAGTGAGTCGGGGGGGCGGGGGACCCAGTACTTC. This sequence encodes CASSESGGRGTQYF.

V and J are TRBV6-1 and TRBJ1-6; a possible D gene is TRBD1 (5 bases). Germline-derived CDR1 and CDR2 are MNHNS and SASEGT. This CDR3 spans 11 amino acids. Deletions cut 3 bases from V and 11 bases from J, with 5 bases between. As DNA, the CDR3 is TGTGCCAGCAGTGAGGGGGCACCCCTCCACTTT. It translates to CASSEGAPLHF.

The V gene is TRBV2, the J gene TRBJ1-5, with 7 bases identical to TRBD1. The CDR3 consists of 15 residues. The J segment lost 7 bases and the V segment lost 2 bases, leaving 8 bases of the junction unmatched. The germline V gene encodes CDR1 SNHLY and CDR2 FYNNEI. The CDR3 nucleotides are TGTGCCAGCAGTGAAATACGAGGGGGCGGACAGCCCCAGCATTTT. Translated: CASSEIRGGGQPQHF.

A few counts support this clone. The gene calls are TRBV20-1 and TRBJ2-1; D is unresolved. V lost 6 bases and J 8 bases, leaving 11 bases between the germline ends. Germline CDR1 reads DFQATT; CDR2 reads SNEGSKA (reference sequence). The CDR3 totals 11 residues. CDR3 sequence (DNA): TGCAGTGCCACTAATGAGGATGAGCAGTTCTTC. Its translation: CSATNEDEQFF.

The chain is built from TRBV6-4 and TRBJ2-1, with 8 positions matching TRBD2. The CDR3 is made up of 15 amino acids. CDR1 and CDR2 from the germline V gene are MRHNA and SNTAGT. The trim removed 4 bases at V and 5 bases at J, leaving 7 bases unmatched. CDR3 in DNA: TGTGCCAGCAGTGCTACTAGCGGCCCCGACAATGAGCAGTTCTTC. This gives the protein CASSATSGPDNEQFF.

The rearrangement links TRBV9 to TRBJ1-2; 8 nucleotides agree with TRBD1. Germline trimming cut 6 bases from V and 11 bases from J; bases unmatched to any gene: 12. CDR3 length equals 13 residues. Germline V gene sequence: CDR1 SGDLS, CDR2 YYNGEE. The CDR3 DNA reads TGTGCCAGCACCCTAGGACAGGGAGTAGGGTACACCTTC. It encodes CASTLGQGVGYTF.

This clone was recorded a few times. This rearrangement joins TRBV6-5 to TRBJ2-1; the match to TRBD1 covers 9 bases. Per germline, CDR1 MNHEY and CDR2 SVGAGI. With V trimmed by 5 bases and J by 3 bases, 5 bases remained unmatched. The CDR3 runs 15 residues. The CDR3 DNA reads as TGTGCCAGCAGTCGCGGACAGGGGATCTACAATGAGCAGTTCTTC. It specifies CASSRGQGIYNEQFF.

This clone was picked up a small number of times. The chain links TRBV7-3 to TRBJ1-2; TRBD1 matches at 7 bases. There are 14 residues in the CDR3. With 5 bases clipped from V and 5 bases from J, the junction kept 8 bases outside the gene matches. The germline V gene encodes CDR1 SGHTA and CDR2 FQGTGA. The CDR3, as DNA: TGTGCCAGCAGCCCAGGGGGTTCGGGGTATGGCTACACCTTC. Protein sequence: CASSPGGSGYGYTF.

The chain carries TRBV5-1 and TRBJ1-4; D may be TRBD1 (6 bases). V was cut by 4 bases and J by 6 bases, with 16 bases left in between. The CDR3 covers 15 residues. CDR1 SGHRS and CDR2 YFSETQ come from the germline V gene. The CDR3 reads CASSSRGGRDEKLFF. Here the CDR3 DNA reads TGCGCCAGCAGCAGCCGAGGGGGGCGGGATGAAAAACTGTTTTTT.

As DNA, the CDR3 is TGTGCCAGCAGCCAGGGGGACTATGGCTACACCTTC. Its translation is CASSQGDYGYTF. The gene calls are TRBV14 and TRBJ1-2; perhaps TRBD1 as D (5 bases). Germline V gene data show CDR1 as SGHDN and CDR2 as FVKESK. V was shortened by 3 bases and J by 3 bases, with 5 bases between the two germline ends. This CDR3 is built from 12 residues.

This clone was detected only a few times. The chain uses TRBV15 and TRBJ2-6; the D is unclear. This CDR3 contains 19 residues. Germline V gene data show CDR1 as LNHNV and CDR2 as YYDKDF (reference sequence). Trimming took 0 bases from V and 2 from J, leaving 17 bases between them. The CDR3 DNA is TGTGCCACCAGCAGAGATAGGAAAGTTGCGGCGCCTGGGGCCAACGTCCTGACTTTC. Its translation is CATSRDRKVAAPGANVLTF.

The J gene is TRBJ1-5, the V gene TRBV6-6, with a weak D call TRBD1 (6 bases). V was clipped by 6 bases and J by 0 bases, with 9 bases between them. Germline V gives CDR1 MNHNY, CDR2 SVGAGI (reference sequence). This CDR3 is built from 14 residues. CDR3 in amino acids: CASSRGNSNQPQHF. The DNA of the CDR3 is TGTGCCAGCAGCAGGGGCAATAGCAATCAGCCCCAGCATTTT.

This clone was detected only once. The chain employs TRBV23-1 and TRBJ2-2; 12 bases line up with TRBD2. TRBV23-1 is flagged as an ORF with uncertain function. After removal of 3 bases from V and 4 bases from J, the junction contained 18 bases not matched to a gene. This CDR3 spans 21 amino acids. CDR3 DNA sequence: TGCGCCAGCAGTCAGCCGATAAGACTTAGACTAGCGGGGGCGTCCACCGGGGAGCTGTTTTTT. The encoded protein is CASSQPIRLRLAGASTGELFF.

The chain recombines TRBV2 with TRBJ1-3; 9 bases fit TRBD1. Germline V gene data show CDR1 as SNHLY and CDR2 as FYNNEI. CDR3 length: 16 residues. J gave up 4 bases and V 6 bases, and 10 bases lay outside the gene matches. CDR3 sequence: CASSRDRAGRGNTIYF. DNA of the CDR3: TGTGCCAGCAGCCGGGACAGGGCTGGGAGGGGAAACACCATATATTTT.

This clone was recorded a few times. J is TRBJ2-7 and V is TRBV9; no reliable D call. CDR3 length equals 13 residues. Germline values: CDR1 SGDLS, CDR2 YYNGEE. Trimming took off 0 bases at V and 0 bases at J, with 4 bases between the two ends. The CDR3 DNA reads as TGTGCCAGCAGCGTAGACGGCTCCTACGAGCAGTACTTC. This codes for CASSVDGSYEQYF.